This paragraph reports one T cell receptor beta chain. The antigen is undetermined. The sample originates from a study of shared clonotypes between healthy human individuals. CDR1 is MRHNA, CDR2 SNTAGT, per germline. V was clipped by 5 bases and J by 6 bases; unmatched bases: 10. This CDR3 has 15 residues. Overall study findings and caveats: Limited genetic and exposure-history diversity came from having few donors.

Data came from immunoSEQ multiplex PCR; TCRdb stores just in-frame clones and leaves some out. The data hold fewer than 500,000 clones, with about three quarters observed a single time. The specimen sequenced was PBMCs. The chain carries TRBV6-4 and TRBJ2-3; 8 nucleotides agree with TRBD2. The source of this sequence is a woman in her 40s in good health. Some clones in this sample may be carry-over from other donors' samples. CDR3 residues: CASSRVAGSSDTQYF. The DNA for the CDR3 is TGTGCCAGCAGTAGGGTAGCGGGATCGTCGGATACGCAGTATTTT.